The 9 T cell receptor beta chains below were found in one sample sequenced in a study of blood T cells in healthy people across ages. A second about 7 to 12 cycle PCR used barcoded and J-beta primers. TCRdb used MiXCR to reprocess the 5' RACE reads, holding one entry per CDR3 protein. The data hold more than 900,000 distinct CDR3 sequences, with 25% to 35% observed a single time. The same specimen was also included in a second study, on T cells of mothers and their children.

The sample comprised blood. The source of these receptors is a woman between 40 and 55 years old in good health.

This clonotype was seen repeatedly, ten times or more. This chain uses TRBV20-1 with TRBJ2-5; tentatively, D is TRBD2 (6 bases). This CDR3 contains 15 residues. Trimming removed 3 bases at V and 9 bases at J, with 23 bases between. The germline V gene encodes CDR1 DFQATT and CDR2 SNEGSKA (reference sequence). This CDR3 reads CSASPSGLDGGPQYF. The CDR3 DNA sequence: TGCAGTGCTAGCCCCAGCGGCCTGGACGGGGGTCCCCAGTACTTC.

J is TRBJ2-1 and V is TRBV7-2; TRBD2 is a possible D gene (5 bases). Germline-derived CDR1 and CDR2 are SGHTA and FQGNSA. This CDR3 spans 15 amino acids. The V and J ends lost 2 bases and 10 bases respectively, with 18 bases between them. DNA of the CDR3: TGTGCCAGCAGCTTATTCAGTGTCGGGGAATACGAGCAGTTCTTC. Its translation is CASSLFSVGEYEQFF.

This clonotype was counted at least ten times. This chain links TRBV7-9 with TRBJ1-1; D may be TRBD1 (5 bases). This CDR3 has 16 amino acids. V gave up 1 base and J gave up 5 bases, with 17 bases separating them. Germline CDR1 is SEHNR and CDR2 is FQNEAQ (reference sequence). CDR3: CASSLGFSSGQTEAFF. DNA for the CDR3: TGTGCCAGCAGCTTAGGATTTAGCTCAGGGCAGACTGAAGCTTTCTTT.

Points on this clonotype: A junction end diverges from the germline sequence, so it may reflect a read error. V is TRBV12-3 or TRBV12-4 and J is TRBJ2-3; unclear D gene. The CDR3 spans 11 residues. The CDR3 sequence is CASVRADMQYF. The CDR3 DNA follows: TGTGCCAGCGTGAGAGCAGATATGCAGTATTTT.

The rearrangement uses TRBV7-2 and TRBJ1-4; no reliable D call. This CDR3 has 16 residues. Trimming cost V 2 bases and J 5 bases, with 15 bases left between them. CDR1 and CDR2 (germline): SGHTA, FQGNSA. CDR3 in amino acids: CASSLKFRPGNEKLFF. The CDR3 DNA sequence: TGTGCCAGCAGCTTAAAGTTCAGGCCTGGGAATGAAAAACTGTTTTTT.

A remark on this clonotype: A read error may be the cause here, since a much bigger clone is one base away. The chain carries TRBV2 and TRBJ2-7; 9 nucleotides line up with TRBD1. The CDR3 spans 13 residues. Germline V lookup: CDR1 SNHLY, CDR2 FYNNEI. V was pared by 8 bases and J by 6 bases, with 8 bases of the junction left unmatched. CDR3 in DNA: TGTGCCAGCGACAGGGGGGATTACTTCGAGCAGTACTTC. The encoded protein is CASDRGDYFEQYF. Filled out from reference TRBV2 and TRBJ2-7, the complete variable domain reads EPEVTQTPSHQVTQMGQEVILRCVPISNHLYFYWYRQILGQKVEFLVSFYNNEISEKSEIFDDQFSVERPDGSNFTLKIRSTKLEDSAMYFCASDRGDYFEQYFGPGTRLTVT.

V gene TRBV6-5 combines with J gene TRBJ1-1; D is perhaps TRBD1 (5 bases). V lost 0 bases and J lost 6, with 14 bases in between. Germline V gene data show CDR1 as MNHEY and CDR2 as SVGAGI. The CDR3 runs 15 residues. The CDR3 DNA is TGTGCCAGCAGTTACTCGGACACCCGGGGCGCTGAAGCTTTCTTT. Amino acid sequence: CASSYSDTRGAEAFF.

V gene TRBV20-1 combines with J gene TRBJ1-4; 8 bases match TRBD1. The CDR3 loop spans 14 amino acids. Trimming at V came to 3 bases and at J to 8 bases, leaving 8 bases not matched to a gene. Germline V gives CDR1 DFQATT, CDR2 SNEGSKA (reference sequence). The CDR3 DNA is TGCAGTGCTAGGCTTGCAGGGGGCAAGGAAAAACTGTTTTTT. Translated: CSARLAGGKEKLFF.

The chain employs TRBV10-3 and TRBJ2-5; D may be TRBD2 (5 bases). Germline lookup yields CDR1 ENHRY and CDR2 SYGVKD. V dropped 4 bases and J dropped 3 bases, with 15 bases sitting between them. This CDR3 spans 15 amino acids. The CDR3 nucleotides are TGTGCCATCAGTGCGGCATCTAGCAGAGAAGAGACCCAGTACTTC. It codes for CAISAASSREETQYF.